Sequencing of this T cell receptor (beta chain) was carried out in a study of cytomegalovirus exposure and HLA in healthy donors. The PCR ran on 60 Vbeta and 13 Jbeta primers. Using immunoSEQ multiplex PCR, the repertoire was profiled, and TCRdb retains in-frame clones only, with some absent. Seen here are approximately 30,000 clones, about 63% observed once, and the top ten hold roughly 20%. The CDR3 spans 14 residues. Germline V gene lookup returns CDR1 KGHSH and CDR2 LQKENI. With V trimmed by 4 bases and J by 6 bases, 7 bases remained unmatched. The sequencing input was PBMCs. The chain carries TRBV18 and TRBJ2-3; TRBD1 matches at 7 bases. This sequence originates from a man aged 45-60 years in good health and CMV-seropositive. The CDR3 spells CASSRDRDRDTQYF. In DNA, the CDR3 is TGTGCCAGCTCACGTGACAGGGATCGTGATACGCAGTATTTT.